A single sample is the source of the 23 T cell receptor beta chains below, sequenced in a study of T cell changes during pregnancy in multiple sclerosis. Assay used: immunoSEQ multiplex PCR; TCRdb lists only in-frame clones, some missing. The sample holds 55,000 to 70,000 clones; 93% are singletons and the top ten take less than 2%. Material: peripheral blood, obtained after pregnancy. These receptors came from a female donor with multiple sclerosis, enrolled in a pregnancy study.

The chain uses TRBV6-4 and TRBJ2-7; maybe TRBD2 (5 bases). The CDR3 is 15 amino acids. Germline V gene sequence: CDR1 MRHNA, CDR2 SNTAGT. V lost 6 bases and J 5 bases, leaving 20 bases between the germline ends. The CDR3 spells CASRDNTSPVDEQYF. The CDR3 region has the DNA TGTGCCAGCAGAGATAACACTAGTCCTGTTGACGAGCAGTACTTC.

The chain employs TRBV19 and TRBJ2-4; the D gene is possibly TRBD1 (5 bases). V was trimmed by 7 bases and J by 6 bases, leaving 13 bases between them. CDR1 and CDR2 (germline): LNHDA, SQIVND (reference sequence). The CDR3 runs to 13 residues. The CDR3 loop is CASTPDIGNIQYF. The CDR3 DNA sequence: TGTGCCAGTACCCCGGACATCGGAAACATTCAGTACTTC.

The chain is built from TRBV4-1 and TRBJ2-1, with 9 nucleotides matching TRBD2. Germline CDR1 MGHRA, CDR2 YSYEKL. This CDR3 spans 16 amino acids. Trimming at V came to 0 bases and at J to 5 bases, leaving 5 bases not matched to a gene. CDR3 region: CASSQDGTSGHNEQFF. The DNA of the CDR3 is TGCGCCAGCAGCCAAGATGGTACTAGCGGGCACAATGAGCAGTTCTTC.

The gene calls are TRBV5-4 and TRBJ1-2; 10 bases fit TRBD1. J was trimmed by 4 bases and V by 4 bases; bases with no gene match: 10. There are 16 residues in the CDR3. Germline-derived CDR1 and CDR2 are SGHNT and YYREEE (reference sequence). The DNA of the CDR3 is TGTGCCAGCAGCCCCCAACGGGGACAGGGGACCTATGGCTACACCTTC. Amino acids: CASSPQRGQGTYGYTF.

Only one count was recorded for this clone. The rearrangement uses TRBV11-2 and TRBJ2-7; the D is unclear. V was cut by 5 bases and J by 2 bases, with 10 bases left in between. CDR3 size: 13 residues. Germline-derived CDR1 and CDR2 are SGHAT and FQNNGV. The CDR3 DNA is TGTGCCAGCAGCCCTATAACCACCTACGAGCAGTACTTC. It yields the protein CASSPITTYEQYF.

This clone was detected once. The chain has TRBV2 and TRBJ1-4; D perhaps matches TRBD1 (6 bases). CDR3 length: 16 amino acids. Deletions cut 7 bases from V and 0 bases from J, with 15 bases between. Germline V gene sequence: CDR1 SNHLY, CDR2 FYNNEI. The CDR3 sequence: CASKFRTVTTNEKLFF. The CDR3 DNA follows: TGTGCCAGCAAATTCCGGACAGTGACAACTAATGAAAAACTGTTTTTT.

The CDR3 DNA reads as TGTGCCAGCAGCCCGATACAGGGTCGGAGCACTGAAGCTTTCTTT. It codes for CASSPIQGRSTEAFF. The chain links TRBV7-9 to TRBJ1-1, with D perhaps matching TRBD1 (6 bases). This CDR3 is built from 15 residues. Trimming took off 5 bases at V and 4 bases at J, with 17 bases between the two ends. CDR1 is SEHNR, CDR2 FQNEAQ, per germline (reference sequence).

The chain carries TRBV5-6 and TRBJ2-5, with 16 bases aligning to TRBD2. The V segment lost 3 bases and the J segment 6 bases; nucleotides outside the gene matches: 14. The CDR3 has 19 residues. Germline CDR1 is SGHDT and CDR2 is YYEEEE. CDR3 in amino acids: CASSSGTSGRAGSTKTQYF. The CDR3, as DNA: TGTGCCAGCAGCTCCGGGACTAGCGGGAGGGCCGGGTCTACCAAGACCCAGTACTTC.

In this sample, this clone turned up once. This sequence joins TRBV5-5 and TRBJ2-7; TRBD1 is a possible D gene (5 bases). Looked up from germline, CDR1 is SGHKS and CDR2 is YYEKEE (reference sequence). This CDR3 is 16 amino acids long. Trimming took off 4 bases at V and 3 bases at J, with 20 bases between the two ends. CDR3 DNA: TGTGCCAGCAGCCCCGAACAGACAGCTGGGCTCTACGAGCAGTACTTC. This gives the protein CASSPEQTAGLYEQYF. Using reference TRBV5-5 and TRBJ2-7 for the parts outside the CDR3, the full variable domain is DAGVTQSPTHLIKTRGQQVTLRCSPISGHKSVSWYQQVLGQGPQFIFQYYEKEERGRGNFPDRFSARQFPNYSSELNVNALLLGDSALYLCASSPEQTAGLYEQYFGPGTRLTVT.

With respect to this clone: The junction differs from germline at one of its ends, possibly a read error. The V gene is TRBV5-6, the J gene TRBJ2-4; the D gene is possibly TRBD2 (5 bases). The CDR3 runs 14 residues. Germline-derived CDR1 and CDR2 are SGHDT and YYEEEE. The CDR3 spells CASSLSGPGGIRHF. DNA for the CDR3: TGTGCCAGCAGCCTTTCCGGCCCAGGAGGAATTAGGCACTTC.

This clone has just a few counts. The chain carries TRBV19 and TRBJ1-1; D is ambiguous. The CDR3 loop spans 14 amino acids. The V gene's germline CDR1 is LNHDA and CDR2 SQIVND (reference sequence). Trimming cost V 5 bases and J 1 base, with 11 bases left between them. The CDR3 here is CASSPYEGNTEAFF. The CDR3 nucleotides read TGTGCCAGTAGTCCCTACGAGGGGAACACTGAAGCTTTCTTT. Complete variable domain (other parts from reference TRBV19 and TRBJ1-1): DGGITQSPKYLFRKEGQNVTLSCEQNLNHDAMYWYRQDPGQGLRLIYYSQIVNDFQKGDIAEGYSVSREKKESFPLTVTSAQKNPTAFYLCASSPYEGNTEAFFGQGTRLTVV.

This clone came up once. This chain joins TRBV10-3 and TRBJ1-1; the D is unclear. Germline V gene lookup returns CDR1 ENHRY and CDR2 SYGVKD. The CDR3 has 14 amino acids. Deletions cut 2 bases from V and 5 bases from J, with 12 bases between. Here the CDR3 DNA reads TGTGCCATCAGTGAGGGCCAGGTTTATACTGAAGCTTTCTTT. Protein product: CAISEGQVYTEAFF.

The V gene is TRBV4-2, the J gene TRBJ2-3, with 8 positions matching TRBD2. Germline V gives CDR1 LGHNA, CDR2 YNFKEQ. This CDR3 has 17 amino acids. V gave up 1 base and J gave up 1 base; unmatched junction bases: 7. The CDR3 reads CASSQGLAGLGTDTQYF. CDR3 in DNA: TGTGCCAGCAGCCAAGGGCTAGCGGGCCTTGGCACAGATACGCAGTATTTT.

The chain recombines TRBV5-3 with TRBJ2-1, with D perhaps TRBD2 (6 bases). TRBV5-3 is sorted into the ORF group, with uncertain function. This CDR3 contains 14 residues. V dropped 5 bases and J dropped 5 bases, with 14 bases sitting between them. The CDR3 protein is CARSSQDYDNEQFF. The CDR3 region has the DNA TGTGCCAGAAGTTCGCAGGACTACGACAATGAGCAGTTCTTC.

V and J are TRBV6-6 and TRBJ2-7; 7 nucleotides align to TRBD2. This CDR3 contains 14 residues. CDR1 is MNHNY and CDR2 is SVGAGI in the germline V gene (reference sequence). V shed 4 bases, J shed 3 bases, and the junction held 6 bases outside the gene matches. CDR3 coding DNA: TGTGCCAGCAGTTCCGCTAGCGGTTTCTACGAGCAGTACTTC. Translated: CASSSASGFYEQYF.

The chain couples TRBV6-5 to TRBJ2-7, with D unclear. The V gene's germline CDR1 is MNHEY and CDR2 SVGAGI. V lost 0 bases and J lost 2, with 11 bases in between. CDR3 length: 15 amino acids. The CDR3 DNA reads as TGTGCCAGCAGTTACTCGAGCGCTCCGACCTACGAGCAGTACTTC. Protein product: CASSYSSAPTYEQYF.

The chain has TRBV9 and TRBJ1-2; 8 nucleotides match TRBD1. V shed 4 bases, J shed 6 bases, and the junction held 20 bases outside the gene matches. The CDR3 is 18 residues long. In germline, CDR1 is SGDLS, CDR2 YYNGEE. CDR3 sequence: CASSLKSGQAYSIDGYTF. The CDR3 DNA sequence: TGTGCCAGCAGCCTCAAATCGGGACAGGCCTACTCCATCGATGGCTACACCTTC. The full variable domain, completed using reference TRBV9 and TRBJ1-2, is DSGVTQTPKHLITATGQRVTLRCSPRSGDLSVYWYQQSLDQGLQFLIQYYNGEERAKGNILERFSAQQFPDLHSELNLSSLELGDSALYFCASSLKSGQAYSIDGYTFGSGTRLTVV.

As regards this clone: An end of the junction differs from the germline gene, which may be a read error. The chain joins TRBV13 to TRBJ1-5; perhaps TRBD1 as D (6 bases). The CDR3 runs to 13 residues. In germline, CDR1 is PRHDT, CDR2 FYEKMQ (reference sequence). CDR3 protein: CASSLGGTQPQHF. CDR3 nucleotide sequence: TGTGCCAGCAGTTTAGGGGGGACACAGCCCCAGCATTTT.

This clone was seen a single time. The chain uses TRBV25-1 and TRBJ2-3; possibly TRBD1 for D (6 bases). The CDR3 loop spans 15 amino acids. V lost 3 bases, J lost 6 bases, and 16 bases lay in between. The germline V gene encodes CDR1 MGHDK and CDR2 SYGVNS. The CDR3 sequence: CASSEGWGRLDTQYF. CDR3 DNA: TGTGCCAGCAGTGAGGGGTGGGGGCGGTTGGATACGCAGTATTTT. The whole variable domain, filled in from reference TRBV25-1 and TRBJ2-3, reads EADIYQTPRYLVIGTGKKITLECSQTMGHDKMYWYQQDPGMELHLIHYSYGVNSTEKGDLSSESTVSRIRTEHFPLTLESARPSHTSQYLCASSEGWGRLDTQYFGPGTRLTVL.

This chain connects TRBV6-4 to TRBJ2-3; D is perhaps TRBD1 (6 bases). Trimming stripped 3 bases from V and 3 bases from J, with 10 bases between. Germline values: CDR1 MRHNA, CDR2 SNTAGT. The CDR3 is 14 amino acids. Written as DNA, the CDR3 is TGTGCCAGCAGTGAAGGGGGAATGACAGATACGCAGTATTTT. It codes for CASSEGGMTDTQYF.

The chain combines TRBV11-2 with TRBJ2-7; TRBD2 might be the D (6 bases). CDR3 size: 14 residues. From germline, CDR1 is SGHAT and CDR2 FQNNGV. Between the trimmed V and J ends, which lost 5 bases and 4 bases, there was a span of 15 bases. CDR3 in DNA: TGTGCCAGCAGCAGCCTACGGGAGTGGTACGAGCAGTACTTC. Amino acids: CASSSLREWYEQYF.

The chain links TRBV23-1 to TRBJ1-2; 11 positions agree with TRBD1. TRBV23-1 is an ORF, and what it does is uncertain. The CDR3 totals 15 residues. V shed 0 bases and J 6 bases; nucleotides not matched to a gene: 3. CDR3 sequence (DNA): TGCGCCAGCAGTCAATCGAGGACAGGGGGCCATGGCTACACCTTC. It yields the protein CASSQSRTGGHGYTF.

J is TRBJ1-3 and V is TRBV7-9, with a weak D call TRBD1 (5 bases). This CDR3 has 17 residues. Deletions cut 6 bases from V and 0 bases from J, with 18 bases between. Germline CDR1 SEHNR, CDR2 FQNEAQ (reference sequence). The CDR3 nucleotides read TGTGCCAGCAGACCCAACCTACAGGAGAGCTCTGGAAACACCATATATTTT. Its protein is CASRPNLQESSGNTIYF.